This passage covers 16 T cell receptor beta chains from one sample sequenced in a study of T cell responses to AZD1222 COVID-19 vaccine. TCRdb's copy holds only in-frame clones and misses some; the assay was immunoSEQ multiplex PCR. The sample includes some 100,000 clones, 70% to 90% of them seen just once. This sample comprised peripheral blood, obtained on day 0 of AZD1222 vaccination. The source of these receptors is an adult in good health.

This rearrangement joins TRBV27 to TRBJ2-7; D could derive from TRBD1 or TRBD2 (6 bases each). The CDR3 totals 14 residues. V gave up 2 bases and J gave up 0 bases, with 8 bases separating them. Per the germline V gene, CDR1 is MNHEY and CDR2 is SMNVEV (reference sequence). CDR3 bases: TGTGCCAGCAGTTTAAAGGGGGGCTCCTACGAGCAGTACTTC. This gives the protein CASSLKGGSYEQYF.

This rearrangement joins TRBV7-8 to TRBJ1-6; D might be TRBD1 (5 bases). The CDR3 contains 16 residues. Germline CDR1 reads SGHVS; CDR2 reads FQNEAQ. With 5 bases removed from V and 14 bases from J, the gap between germline ends came to 25 bases. The CDR3 is CASSNRLGTVTRALHF. The CDR3 region has the DNA TGTGCCAGCAGCAACCGGCTGGGGACGGTGACCCGGGCCCTCCACTTT.

V usage is TRBV28 and J usage is TRBJ2-2; D remains ambiguous. CDR1 and CDR2 (germline): MDHEN, SYDVKM. The length of the CDR3 is 13 residues. The V end was cut by 8 bases, the J end by 3 bases, with 10 bases between. In nucleotides, the CDR3 is TGTGCCAGCGGCACAAGGGACACCGGGGAGCTGTTTTTT. Encoded protein: CASGTRDTGELFF.

The CDR3 protein is CASSLSLTGTDTQYF. CDR3 in DNA: TGTGCCAGCAGCTTGTCCTTAACAGGCACAGATACGCAGTATTTT. The chain uses TRBV5-8 and TRBJ2-3, with unresolved D. CDR3 length: 15 residues. Trimming cost V 1 base and J 1 base, with 10 bases left between them. CDR1 and CDR2 from the germline V gene are SGHTS and YDEGEE.

V is TRBV6-5 and J is TRBJ2-5; 7 nucleotides line up with TRBD1. The V segment lost 7 bases and the J segment 5 bases; nucleotides outside the gene matches: 10. Germline V gene sequence: CDR1 MNHEY, CDR2 SVGAGI. The CDR3 length is 14 residues. CDR3 coding DNA: TGTGCCAGCAAAGGGACAGACCTTAGGGAGACCCAGTACTTC. This translates into CASKGTDLRETQYF.

The sample holds a few counts of this clone. The chain recombines TRBV2 with TRBJ2-7; the match to TRBD2 covers 9 bases. Germline CDR1 is SNHLY and CDR2 is FYNNEI. The CDR3 covers 15 residues. After removal of 2 bases from V and 4 bases from J, the junction contained 6 bases not matched to a gene. The CDR3 reads CASSERGTSGYEQYF. Here the CDR3 DNA reads TGTGCCAGCAGTGAAAGGGGAACTAGCGGGTACGAGCAGTACTTC.

The chain recombines TRBV24-1 with TRBJ1-1, with 10 bases identical to TRBD1. Germline V gene data show CDR1 as KGHDR and CDR2 as SFDVKD. The CDR3 loop spans 14 amino acids. J lost 7 bases, V lost 6 bases, and 7 bases had no gene match. This CDR3 is CATSRGQGTDEAFF. DNA of the CDR3: TGTGCCACCAGTAGGGGACAGGGGACGGATGAAGCTTTCTTT.

V and J are TRBV5-1 and TRBJ2-6; perhaps TRBD1 as D (6 bases). This CDR3 spans 14 amino acids. Germline V gene sequence: CDR1 SGHRS, CDR2 YFSETQ. Deletions cut 5 bases from V and 0 bases from J, with 6 bases between. The CDR3 protein is CASRDSSGANVLTF. The CDR3 DNA reads TGCGCCAGCAGGGACAGCTCTGGGGCCAACGTCCTGACTTTC. The complete variable domain, with remaining parts taken from reference TRBV5-1 and TRBJ2-6, reads KAGVTQTPRYLIKTRGQQVTLSCSPISGHRSVSWYQQTPGQGLQFLFEYFSETQRNKGNFPGRFSGRQFSNSRSEMNVSTLELGDSALYLCASRDSSGANVLTFGAGSRLTVL.

This clone was counted a few times. CDR3 protein: CASSAQGSTDTQYF. DNA for the CDR3: TGTGCCAGCAGCGCCCAGGGAAGCACAGATACGCAGTATTTT. The rearrangement uses TRBV2 and TRBJ2-3, with D possibly TRBD1 on 5 matching bases. V was cut by 6 bases and J by 0 bases, with 10 bases left in between. Germline V gene data show CDR1 as SNHLY and CDR2 as FYNNEI. The CDR3 is made up of 14 amino acids. Full variable domain (rest looked up from reference TRBV2 and TRBJ2-3): EPEVTQTPSHQVTQMGQEVILRCVPISNHLYFYWYRQILGQKVEFLVSFYNNEISEKSEIFDDQFSVERPDGSNFTLKIRSTKLEDSAMYFCASSAQGSTDTQYFGPGTRLTVL.

V is TRBV27 and J is TRBJ1-2, with 7 positions matching TRBD1. CDR1 and CDR2 (germline): MNHEY, SMNVEV (reference sequence). The CDR3 spans 14 residues. V gave up 3 bases and J gave up 5 bases; unmatched junction bases: 6. The chain's CDR3 is CASSFLRDSYGYTF. The CDR3 DNA sequence: TGTGCCAGCAGTTTCCTCCGGGACAGTTATGGCTACACCTTC.

This clone was detected a few times. The CDR3 DNA is TGTGCCAGCAGCTCTGGGGCGCTCTCCTACGAGCAGTACTTC. Encoded protein: CASSSGALSYEQYF. V is TRBV5-6 and J is TRBJ2-7; weak D call: TRBD1 (5 bases). The CDR3 consists of 14 residues. Deletions cut 3 bases from V and 0 bases from J, with 10 bases between. Germline-derived CDR1 and CDR2 are SGHDT and YYEEEE.

The chain is built from TRBV29-1 and TRBJ2-3; the D gene is possibly TRBD1 (6 bases). V lost 8 bases, J lost 5 bases, and 17 bases lay in between. The CDR3 extends over 13 amino acids. Per germline, CDR1 SQVTM and CDR2 ANQGSEA. CDR3 sequence: CSSEGVEGDTQYF. The CDR3 nucleotides read TGCAGCTCTGAGGGGGTTGAGGGAGATACGCAGTATTTT.

The rearrangement uses TRBV5-4 and TRBJ2-1; 7 bases line up with TRBD2. The CDR3 runs 15 residues. Trimming removed 5 bases from V and 6 bases from J; junction bases left unmatched: 11. Germline-derived CDR1 and CDR2 are SGHNT and YYREEE (reference sequence). This CDR3 is CASSYPGGSGNEQFF. CDR3 coding DNA: TGTGCCAGCAGTTATCCGGGGGGTTCGGGCAATGAGCAGTTCTTC.

Remarks on this clone: At one boundary the junction diverges from the germline segment, which might be a read error. The chain employs TRBV11-3 and TRBJ1-1; tentative D call: TRBD1 (5 bases). Germline V gives CDR1 SGHNT, CDR2 YENEEA. The CDR3 contains 13 residues. The CDR3 region has the DNA TGTGCCAGCAGCTTAACCGTCGGGGCGGCAAGTACTTTT. Translating gives CASSLTVGAASTF.

The chain employs TRBV28 and TRBJ1-2; D may be TRBD1 (5 bases). Trimming removed 5 bases from V and 2 bases from J, with 15 bases in between. Germline V gives CDR1 MDHEN, CDR2 SYDVKM. This CDR3 comprises 15 residues. CDR3 amino acids: CASSLSGRGNYGYTF. Here the CDR3 DNA reads TGTGCCAGCAGTCTTTCGGGGCGAGGAAACTATGGCTACACCTTC.

J is TRBJ1-1 and V is TRBV24-1; D might be TRBD1 (6 bases). CDR3 size: 13 residues. The V gene's germline CDR1 is KGHDR and CDR2 SFDVKD. Trimming left V 5 bases short and J 4 bases short, with 10 bases between. The CDR3 spells CATSVGGRTEAFF. The CDR3 bases are TGTGCCACCAGTGTTGGGGGCCGCACTGAAGCTTTCTTT.